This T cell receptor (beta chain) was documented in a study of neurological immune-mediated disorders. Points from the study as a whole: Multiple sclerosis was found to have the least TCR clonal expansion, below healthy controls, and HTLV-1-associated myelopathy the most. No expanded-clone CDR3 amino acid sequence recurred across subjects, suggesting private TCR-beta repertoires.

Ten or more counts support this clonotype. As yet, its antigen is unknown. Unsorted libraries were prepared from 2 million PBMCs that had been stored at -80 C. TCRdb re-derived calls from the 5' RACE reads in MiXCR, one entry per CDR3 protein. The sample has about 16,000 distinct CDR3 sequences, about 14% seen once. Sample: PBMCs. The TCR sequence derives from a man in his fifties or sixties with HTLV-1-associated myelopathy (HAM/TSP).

The chain's CDR3 is CASSIRTGWETQYF. The CDR3 bases are TGTGCCAGTAGTATAAGGACAGGCTGGGAGACCCAGTACTTC. The V call is TRBV19, the J call TRBJ2-5, with 7 bases matching TRBD1. Germline CDR1 is LNHDA and CDR2 is SQIVND (reference sequence). This CDR3 is built from 14 residues. With 2 bases clipped from V and 5 bases from J, the junction kept 5 bases outside the gene matches.